One and the same sample provided the 17 T cell receptor beta chains below, sequenced in a study of tumor-infiltrating lymphocytes in primary liver carcinoma. Unsorted bulk tissue (about 18-30 mg) underwent RNA and DNA co-extraction. Starting material of approximately 500 ng total RNA yielded TCR beta cDNA via a constant-region primer. It was through three nested multiplex PCR rounds of slightly modified ARM-PCR that TCR beta libraries arose. Researchers ran the first two PCR rounds for 9 to 10 cycles each with TRBV1-TRBV30 forward primers and a C-beta reverse primer. MiXCR, applied by TCRdb to the multiplex PCR reads, yields one record per CDR3 protein. The sample lists around 56,000 distinct CDR3 sequences; 65% to 80% were seen once. Sequenced material: liver tumor tissue from sampling region 2. The subset: tumor region T2, inferior pole. Source of these receptors: a man aged 40-49 years with primary liver carcinoma and hepatitis B virus infection.

For this clonotype: One end of the junction does not line up with germline, which may come from a read error. The genes are TRBV29-1 and TRBJ2-7; 11 nucleotides agree with TRBD1. Per germline, CDR1 SQVTM and CDR2 ANQGSEA. This CDR3 region has 14 residues. The CDR3 spells CNVEGQGAGNEQCF. CDR3 nucleotide sequence: TGCAACGTTGAAGGACAGGGGGCGGGCAACGAGCAGTGCTTC.

As to this clonotype: At one boundary the junction diverges from the germline segment, which might be a read error. V gene TRBV29-1 combines with J gene TRBJ2-2; D perhaps matches TRBD2 (5 bases). The CDR3 contains 15 residues. Germline V gives CDR1 SQVTM, CDR2 ANQGSEA. The CDR3 DNA follows: TGCAGCGTTGGGAGTAGCGCGGCGAACATCGGGGAGCTGTTTTTT. Amino acids: CSVGSSAANIGELFF.

A remark on this clonotype: A junction boundary mismatches the germline segment, possibly from a read error. This chain connects TRBV10-3 to TRBJ2-3, with D tentatively TRBD1 or TRBD2 (5 bases each). Germline loops: CDR1 ENHRY, CDR2 SYGVKD. The CDR3 length is 12 residues. The CDR3 nucleotides are TGTGCCATCGGGGGAAGGCCAGATATGCAGTATTTT. Amino acids: CAIGGRPDMQYF.

Regarding this clonotype: A much larger clone differs by one base, so this may be a read error. Because it lacks the conserved phenylalanine or tryptophan at the end, this CDR3 is likely a read error. The V and J genes are TRBV6-1 and TRBJ2-5; D ambiguous. V was cut by 1 base and J by 4 bases, with 10 bases left in between. CDR1 MNHNS and CDR2 SASEGT come from the germline V gene. The CDR3 is made up of 14 amino acids. CDR3 region: CASSEGGSRETQYL. The CDR3 region has the DNA TGTGCCAGCAGTGAAGGAGGTAGCCGAGAGACCCAGTACTTG.

This clonotype was observed a handful of times. This chain links TRBV11-3 with TRBJ2-1; a possible D gene is TRBD1 (5 bases). V lost 5 bases and J lost 11, with 13 bases in between. Germline assignment: CDR1 SGHNT and CDR2 YENEEA. CDR3 length: 12 amino acids. CDR3 coding DNA: TGTGCCAGCAGCAGCAGGGTTGACAAGCAGTTCTTC. Its protein product is CASSSRVDKQFF. The variable domain in full, with the rest retrieved from reference TRBV11-3 and TRBJ2-1, is EAGVVQSPRYKIIEKKQPVAFWCNPISGHNTLYWYLQNLGQGPELLIRYENEEAVDDSQLPKDRFSAERLKGVDSTLKIQPAELGDSAVYLCASSSRVDKQFFGPGTRLTVL.

This chain joins TRBV11-2 and TRBJ2-7; 7 positions match TRBD2. The germline V gene encodes CDR1 SGHAT and CDR2 FQNNGV. CDR3 length: 16 amino acids. J was trimmed by 7 bases and V by 4 bases; bases with no gene match: 16. In DNA, the CDR3 is TGTGCCAGCAGCTCATCGCTTCTAGCGGCCCCTCGTGAGCAGTACTTC. It codes for CASSSSLLAAPREQYF.

This sequence joins TRBV28 and TRBJ2-7; 8 bases agree with TRBD2. This CDR3 is 15 amino acids long. CDR1 MDHEN and CDR2 SYDVKM come from the germline V gene. V trimming: 6 bases; J trimming: 6 bases; junction bases outside the gene matches: 13. As DNA, the CDR3 is TGTGCCAGCAGATTTAGCGGGACTCCCCTCGGCGAGCAGTACTTC. Its translation is CASRFSGTPLGEQYF.

The chain uses TRBV6-2 or TRBV6-3 and TRBJ2-1; weak D call: TRBD2 (7 bases). The V end was cut by 6 bases, the J end by 8 bases, with 17 bases between. The CDR3 has 14 amino acids. Germline V gives CDR1 MNHEY, CDR2 SVGEGT. The DNA for the CDR3 is TGTGCCAGCAGCCACGGCGCGGGGGCCGATGAGCAGTTCTTC. Amino acid sequence: CASSHGAGADEQFF.

Comment on this clonotype: A read error may explain this, as a much larger clone is one base away. The V and J genes are TRBV14 and TRBJ1-2, with a tentative D call TRBD1 (6 bases). Germline values: CDR1 SGHDN, CDR2 FVKESK. The CDR3 consists of 14 residues. Deletions cut 1 base from V and 7 bases from J, with 13 bases between. The CDR3 here is CASSQGGHFSGYTF. The CDR3 nucleotides are TGTGCCAGCAGCCAAGGGGGGCACTTCTCTGGCTACACCTTC.

This clonotype came up many times. The chain links TRBV6-2 or TRBV6-3 to TRBJ2-1; D ambiguous. Trimming cost V 4 bases and J 4 bases, with 11 bases left between them. The CDR3 loop spans 14 amino acids. Germline loops: CDR1 MNHEY, CDR2 SVGEGT. CDR3 bases: TGTGCCAGCAGTTTGCCCGGTCCATACAATGAGCAGTTCTTC. It encodes CASSLPGPYNEQFF.

This clonotype was picked up many times. This rearrangement joins TRBV21-1 to TRBJ2-2; the table gives TRBD1 as D, unverified against the DNA. TRBV21-1 is labeled a pseudogene. The CDR3 extends over 15 amino acids. CDR3 amino acids: CASRPGQGGTGELFF. The DNA of the CDR3 is TGTGCCAGCAGACCGGGACAGGGGGGCACCGGGGAGCTGTTTTTT.

Comments on this clonotype: One junction end does not reproduce the germline sequence, and a read error may be involved. The chain employs TRBV11-2 and TRBJ1-3; unclear D gene. The germline V gene encodes CDR1 SGHAT and CDR2 FQNNGV. This CDR3 has 15 amino acids. The CDR3 sequence: CASSFFEEAGNTIYF. Here the CDR3 DNA reads TGTGCCAGCAGCTTTTTTGAAGAGGCTGGGAACACCATATATTTT.

As DNA, the CDR3 is TGTGCCAGCAGCTTAGTACGCCAGGGAGGCACCGGGGAGCTGTTTTTT. This encodes CASSLVRQGGTGELFF. The chain has TRBV7-9 and TRBJ2-2; a weak D match, TRBD2 (6 bases). Trimming cost V 1 base and J 4 bases, with 13 bases left between them. The CDR3 has 16 amino acids. CDR1 and CDR2 from the germline V gene are SEHNR and FQNEAQ (reference sequence).

V is TRBV7-9 and J is TRBJ1-6; D perhaps matches TRBD1 (5 bases). V lost 8 bases, J lost 3 bases, and 11 bases lay in between. Germline V gene data show CDR1 as SEHNR and CDR2 as FQNEAQ (reference sequence). The CDR3 length is 14 residues. The DNA for the CDR3 is TGTGCCAGCCGCTCAGACAGCTATAATTCACCCCTCCACTTT. Protein: CASRSDSYNSPLHF.

Comment on this clonotype: The germline gene is not matched at one end of the junction; a read error may be the cause. Written as DNA, the CDR3 is TGTGCCGGCAGTCAGGACAGGGTCCGAGAGCAGTTCTTC. It encodes CAGSQDRVREQFF. The chain has TRBV14 and TRBJ2-1, with 8 bases identical to TRBD1. CDR1 and CDR2 from the germline V gene are SGHDN and FVKESK. This CDR3 is 13 amino acids long.

In the case of this clonotype: The junction and the germline gene differ at one end; a read error may be behind it. The chain carries TRBV6-2 or TRBV6-3 and TRBJ2-7; the D is unclear. The germline CDR1 and CDR2 sequences are MNHEY and SVGEGT. The CDR3 is 11 residues long. CDR3 sequence reads: CACSELYEQYF. The CDR3 DNA reads as TGTGCCTGCAGCGAGTTATACGAGCAGTACTTC.

This clonotype came up many times. The J gene is TRBJ2-7, the V gene TRBV10-3; D remains ambiguous. Germline lookup yields CDR1 ENHRY and CDR2 SYGVKD. V lost 2 bases, J lost 7 bases, and 9 bases lay in between. CDR3 size: 12 residues. CDR3 region: CAISEKMGEQYF. The CDR3 region has the DNA TGTGCCATCAGTGAGAAGATGGGGGAGCAGTACTTC.